Listed below are T cell receptor beta chains from one sample, sequenced in a study of graft-versus-host responses after intestinal transplantation. Their specific antigens are unknown. The table came from immunoSEQ multiplex PCR; TCRdb's copy has only in-frame clones and leaves some out. The sample yields tens of thousands of clones, roughly 93% seen once. Here the sequenced sample was unstimulated CD4+ T cells sorted from spleen or lymph node cells, taken before transplant. The receptors were sampled from a human donor who was the organ donor for an intestinal transplant. CDR3s include the opening cysteine and the closing phenylalanine or tryptophan. D genes are given only for firm matches. Only some rows state a clone size, as once, few, many or a class for expanded clones.

D gene: TRBD1
J gene: TRBJ2-1
V gene: TRBV27
clone size: -
CDR3 protein: CASSLVQVGTGVNEQFF
CDR3 DNA: TGTGCCAGCAGTTTAGTGCAGGTAGGGACAGGGGTCAATGAGCAGTTCTTC

D gene: -
J gene: TRBJ1-6
V gene: TRBV7-6
clone size: -
CDR3 protein: CASSPDRNSPLHF
CDR3 DNA: TGTGCCAGCAGCCCCGACAGGAATTCACCCCTCCACTTT

D gene: -
J gene: TRBJ2-3
V gene: TRBV6-4
clone size: -
CDR3 protein: CASNGPHTQYF
CDR3 DNA: TGTGCCAGCAATGGTCCCCATACGCAGTATTTT

D gene: TRBD2
J gene: TRBJ2-1
V gene: TRBV5-4
clone size: -
CDR3 protein: CASSLDGRDEQFF
CDR3 DNA: TGTGCCAGCAGCTTAGACGGGAGGGATGAGCAGTTCTTC

D gene: -
J gene: TRBJ1-2
V gene: TRBV6-5
clone size: once
CDR3 protein: CASSGFRGYGYTF
CDR3 DNA: TGTGCCAGCTCAGGGTTTAGGGGGTATGGCTACACCTTC

D gene: -
J gene: TRBJ1-2
V gene: TRBV6-5
clone size: once
CDR3 protein: CASSYSRFYGYTF
CDR3 DNA: TGTGCCAGCAGTTACTCCAGGTTCTATGGCTACACCTTC

D gene: -
J gene: TRBJ1-6
V gene: TRBV25-1
clone size: -
CDR3 protein: CASSESDGRRAPLHF
CDR3 DNA: TGTGCCAGCAGTGAATCGGACGGGAGACGGGCACCCCTCCACTTT

D gene: -
J gene: TRBJ2-1
V gene: TRBV5-4
clone size: -
CDR3 protein: CASSFPAAEQFF
CDR3 DNA: TGTGCCAGCAGCTTCCCGGCTGCTGAGCAGTTCTTC

D gene: TRBD2
J gene: TRBJ2-3
V gene: TRBV9
clone size: -
CDR3 protein: CASSVGRLAASTDTQYF
CDR3 DNA: TGTGCCAGCAGCGTAGGAAGACTAGCGGCTAGCACAGATACGCAGTATTTT

D gene: TRBD1
J gene: TRBJ2-7
V gene: TRBV6-5
clone size: -
CDR3 protein: CASSRQGQGSEQYF
CDR3 DNA: TGTGCCAGCAGTCGGCAGGGACAGGGGTCCGAGCAGTACTTC

D gene: -
J gene: TRBJ1-1
V gene: TRBV6-5
clone size: -
CDR3 protein: CASTPHTEAFF
CDR3 DNA: TGTGCCAGCACTCCGCACACTGAAGCTTTCTTT

D gene: -
J gene: TRBJ1-2
V gene: TRBV2
clone size: -
CDR3 protein: CASSRDKGIGYTF
CDR3 DNA: TGTGCCAGCAGTCGGGACAAGGGTATCGGCTACACCTTC

D gene: TRBD1
J gene: TRBJ1-1
V gene: TRBV7-3
clone size: -
CDR3 protein: CASSSQGGNTEAFF
CDR3 DNA: TGTGCCAGCAGCTCGCAGGGGGGAAACACTGAAGCTTTCTTT

D gene: -
J gene: TRBJ2-7
V gene: TRBV6-5
clone size: -
CDR3 protein: CASRATRFYEQYF
CDR3 DNA: TGTGCCAGCAGAGCAACACGATTCTACGAGCAGTACTTC

D gene: TRBD1
J gene: TRBJ2-7
V gene: TRBV4-1
clone size: -
CDR3 protein: CASSFGDRRTYEQYF
CDR3 DNA: TGCGCCAGCAGCTTTGGGGACAGGAGAACCTACGAGCAGTACTTC

D gene: -
J gene: TRBJ2-7
V gene: TRBV23-1
clone size: -
CDR3 protein: CASRLRDNEQYF
CDR3 DNA: TGCGCCAGCAGATTGAGGGACAACGAGCAGTACTTC

D gene: -
J gene: TRBJ2-5
V gene: TRBV6-5
clone size: -
CDR3 protein: CASSYSGRETQYF
CDR3 DNA: TGTGCCAGCAGTTACTCCGGGCGGGAGACCCAGTACTTC

D gene: -
J gene: TRBJ2-7
V gene: TRBV21-1
clone size: -
CDR3 protein: CASILTARVSRHYEQYF
CDR3 DNA: TGTGCCAGCATTCTGACTGCCAGGGTAAGCCGACACTACGAGCAGTACTTC

D gene: -
J gene: TRBJ1-6
V gene: TRBV7-9
clone size: -
CDR3 protein: CASSLDRAYNSPLHF
CDR3 DNA: TGTGCCAGCAGCTTAGACAGGGCGTATAATTCACCCCTCCACTTT

D gene: TRBD1
J gene: TRBJ2-3
V gene: TRBV2
clone size: once
CDR3 protein: CASSAGGATDTQYF
CDR3 DNA: TGTGCCAGCTCGGCAGGGGGCGCAACAGATACGCAGTATTTT

D gene: TRBD1
J gene: TRBJ1-2
V gene: TRBV27
clone size: -
CDR3 protein: CASKVAWGQGYGYTF
CDR3 DNA: TGTGCCAGCAAAGTGGCTTGGGGACAGGGGTATGGCTACACCTTC

D gene: -
J gene: TRBJ1-1
V gene: TRBV6-5
clone size: once
CDR3 protein: CASSAGVYFTEAFF
CDR3 DNA: TGTGCCAGCAGTGCAGGGGTGTATTTCACTGAAGCTTTCTTT

D gene: TRBD2
J gene: TRBJ2-1
V gene: TRBV6-5
clone size: -
CDR3 protein: CASSGLARNEQFF
CDR3 DNA: TGTGCCAGCAGTGGACTAGCAAGAAATGAGCAGTTCTTC

D gene: TRBD1
J gene: TRBJ1-3
V gene: TRBV6-6
clone size: -
CDR3 protein: CASRGSGQGRHTIYF
CDR3 DNA: TGTGCCAGCAGGGGATCGGGACAGGGGAGGCACACCATATATTTT

D gene: -
J gene: TRBJ1-2
V gene: TRBV6-5
clone size: -
CDR3 protein: CASSSGYDGYTF
CDR3 DNA: TGTGCCAGCAGTTCAGGGTATGATGGCTACACCTTC

D gene: -
J gene: TRBJ1-6
V gene: TRBV10-3
clone size: -
CDR3 protein: CAISETGNSPLHF
CDR3 DNA: TGTGCCATCAGTGAGACAGGGAATTCACCCCTCCACTTT

D gene: TRBD2
J gene: TRBJ2-6
V gene: TRBV5-1
clone size: -
CDR3 protein: CASSLVPAGGGANALTF
CDR3 DNA: TGCGCCAGCAGCTTGGTCCCAGCGGGGGGCGGGGCCAACGCCCTGACTTTC

D gene: -
J gene: TRBJ2-7
V gene: TRBV10-3
clone size: -
CDR3 protein: CAISESDNSYEQYF
CDR3 DNA: TGTGCCATCAGTGAGTCGGACAACTCCTACGAGCAGTACTTC

D gene: TRBD2
J gene: TRBJ2-3
V gene: TRBV6-6
clone size: -
CDR3 protein: CASSYGPSGGDTQYF
CDR3 DNA: TGTGCCAGCAGTTACGGTCCTAGCGGGGGAGATACGCAGTATTTT

D gene: TRBD1
J gene: TRBJ2-7
V gene: TRBV11-2
clone size: once
CDR3 protein: CASRRGQATYEQYF
CDR3 DNA: TGTGCCAGCAGGCGGGGACAGGCCACCTACGAGCAGTACTTC

D gene: TRBD2
J gene: TRBJ2-7
V gene: TRBV6-1
clone size: -
CDR3 protein: CASSVRLAGGPYYEQYF
CDR3 DNA: TGTGCCAGCAGTGTACGACTAGCGGGGGGGCCGTACTACGAGCAGTACTTC

D gene: -
J gene: TRBJ2-1
V gene: TRBV28
clone size: -
CDR3 protein: CASSLSGLASNEQFF
CDR3 DNA: TGTGCCAGCAGTTTATCCGGGTTGGCTAGCAATGAGCAGTTCTTC

D gene: TRBD2
J gene: TRBJ2-2
V gene: TRBV7-9
clone size: -
CDR3 protein: CASSPGTSGVTGELFF
CDR3 DNA: TGTGCCAGCAGCCCAGGGACTAGCGGGGTAACCGGGGAGCTGTTTTTT

D gene: TRBD1
J gene: TRBJ1-4
V gene: TRBV5-1
clone size: once
CDR3 protein: CASSPGQTTNEKLFF
CDR3 DNA: TGCGCCAGCAGCCCGGGACAGACAACTAATGAAAAACTGTTTTTT

D gene: -
J gene: TRBJ1-4
V gene: TRBV7-2
clone size: once
CDR3 protein: CASSLGGAFNEKLFF
CDR3 DNA: TGTGCCAGCAGCTTAGGGGGAGCTTTTAATGAAAAACTGTTTTTT

D gene: -
J gene: TRBJ2-3
V gene: TRBV27
clone size: -
CDR3 protein: CASSGWDTQYF
CDR3 DNA: TGTGCCAGCAGCGGGTGGGATACGCAGTATTTT

D gene: TRBD1
J gene: TRBJ1-4
V gene: TRBV6-6
clone size: -
CDR3 protein: CASSTGTASEKLFF
CDR3 DNA: TGTGCCAGCAGTACGGGGACAGCAAGTGAAAAACTGTTTTTT